This T cell receptor beta chain was captured in a study of blood T cell repertoires in COVID-19. Study in general: Sites in the United States, Italy and Spain provided acute and convalescent COVID-19 samples. T cells, B-cell-depleted T cells, or PBMCs provided the cDNA or gDNA that served as material.

Authors' data handling: Amplification of reference gene primers was used by the study to estimate nucleated cell counts. Only in-frame clones appear in the TCRdb table, and some are missing; sequencing was by immunoSEQ multiplex PCR. From that table come the V and J calls and clone size; the DNA was used to work out D and trimming. Of about 160,000 clones in the sample, approximately 78% were seen once. Germline-derived CDR1 and CDR2 are LGHNA and YNFKEQ. This CDR3 is 16 amino acids long. Trimming removed 1 base at V and 12 bases at J, with 25 bases between. Sequencing used peripheral blood. The TCR originated in a human donor in a cohort sampled during active COVID-19. The chain carries TRBV4-2 and TRBJ2-7; D may be TRBD1 (6 bases). The CDR3 region is CASSQVAFEGTQRLYF. CDR3 DNA sequence: TGTGCCAGCAGCCAAGTCGCCTTTGAGGGGACACAGCGTCTGTACTTC.